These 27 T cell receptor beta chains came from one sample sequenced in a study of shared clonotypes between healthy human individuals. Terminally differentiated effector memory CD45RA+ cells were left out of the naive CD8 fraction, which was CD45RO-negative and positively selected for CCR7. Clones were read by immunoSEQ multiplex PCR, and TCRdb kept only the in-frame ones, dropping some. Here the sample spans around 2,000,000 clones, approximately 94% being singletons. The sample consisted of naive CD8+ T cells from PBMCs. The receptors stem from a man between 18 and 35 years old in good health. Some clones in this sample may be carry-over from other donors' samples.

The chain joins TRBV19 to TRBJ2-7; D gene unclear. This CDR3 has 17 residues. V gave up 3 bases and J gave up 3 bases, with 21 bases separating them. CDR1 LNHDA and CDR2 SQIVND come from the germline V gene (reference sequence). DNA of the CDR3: TGTGCCAGTAGTATTAACAGTTTTCCCACCCACGTCTACGAGCAGTACTTC. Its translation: CASSINSFPTHVYEQYF.

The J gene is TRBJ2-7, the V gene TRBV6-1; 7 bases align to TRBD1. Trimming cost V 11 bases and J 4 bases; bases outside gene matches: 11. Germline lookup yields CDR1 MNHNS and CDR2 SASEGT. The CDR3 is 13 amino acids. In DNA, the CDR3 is TGTGCCGCGGAATTGGGCAGGGGGTACGAGCAGTACTTC. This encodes CAAELGRGYEQYF.

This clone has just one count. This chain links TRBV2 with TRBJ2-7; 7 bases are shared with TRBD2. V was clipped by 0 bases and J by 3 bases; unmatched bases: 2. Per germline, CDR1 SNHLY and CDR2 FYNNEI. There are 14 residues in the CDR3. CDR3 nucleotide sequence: TGTGCCAGCAGTGAAGCCGGGAGGCGCTACGAGCAGTACTTC. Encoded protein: CASSEAGRRYEQYF. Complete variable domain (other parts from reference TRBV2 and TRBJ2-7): EPEVTQTPSHQVTQMGQEVILRCVPISNHLYFYWYRQILGQKVEFLVSFYNNEISEKSEIFDDQFSVERPDGSNFTLKIRSTKLEDSAMYFCASSEAGRRYEQYFGPGTRLTVT.

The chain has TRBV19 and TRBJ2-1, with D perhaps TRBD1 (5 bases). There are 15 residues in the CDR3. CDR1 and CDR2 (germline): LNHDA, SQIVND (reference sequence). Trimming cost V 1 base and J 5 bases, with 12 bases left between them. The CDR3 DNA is TGTGCCAGTAGTATAGCAGGGCCAGTCAACAATGAGCAGTTCTTC. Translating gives CASSIAGPVNNEQFF.

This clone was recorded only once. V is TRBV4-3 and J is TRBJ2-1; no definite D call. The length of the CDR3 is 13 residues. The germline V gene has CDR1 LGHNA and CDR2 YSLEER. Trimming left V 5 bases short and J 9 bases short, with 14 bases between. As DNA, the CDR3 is TGCGCCAGCAGCAGTCATTATGAAGGTGAGCAGTTCTTC. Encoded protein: CASSSHYEGEQFF.

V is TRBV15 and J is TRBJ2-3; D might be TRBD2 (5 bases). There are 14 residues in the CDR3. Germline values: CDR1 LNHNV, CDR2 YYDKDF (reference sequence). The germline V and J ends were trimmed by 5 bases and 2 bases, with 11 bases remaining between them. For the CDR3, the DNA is TGTGCCACCAGCTTGCGCGGGTCCACAGATACGCAGTATTTT. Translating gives CATSLRGSTDTQYF.

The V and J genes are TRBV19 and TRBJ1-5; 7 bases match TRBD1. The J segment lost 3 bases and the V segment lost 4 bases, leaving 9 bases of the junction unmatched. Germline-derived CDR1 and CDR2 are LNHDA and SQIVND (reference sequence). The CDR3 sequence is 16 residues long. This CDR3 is CASSTQGDNYNQPQHF. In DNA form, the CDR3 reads TGTGCCAGTAGTACGCAGGGGGACAATTACAATCAGCCCCAGCATTTT.

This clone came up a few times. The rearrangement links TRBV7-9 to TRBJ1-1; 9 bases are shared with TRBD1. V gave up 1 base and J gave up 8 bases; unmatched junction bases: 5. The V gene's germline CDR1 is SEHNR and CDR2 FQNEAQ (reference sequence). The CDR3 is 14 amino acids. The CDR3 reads CASSLGTGVFEAFF. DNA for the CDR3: TGTGCCAGCAGCTTAGGGACAGGGGTTTTCGAAGCTTTCTTT.

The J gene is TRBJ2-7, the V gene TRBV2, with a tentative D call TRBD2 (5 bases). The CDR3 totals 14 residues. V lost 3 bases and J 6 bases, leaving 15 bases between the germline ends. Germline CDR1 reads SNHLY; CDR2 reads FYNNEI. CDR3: CASSEGVFFSEQYF. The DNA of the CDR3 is TGTGCCAGCAGTGAGGGAGTGTTCTTCTCCGAGCAGTACTTC.

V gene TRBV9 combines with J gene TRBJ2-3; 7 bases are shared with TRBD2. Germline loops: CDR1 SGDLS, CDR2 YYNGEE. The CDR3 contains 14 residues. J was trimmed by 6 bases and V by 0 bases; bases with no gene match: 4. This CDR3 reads CASSVGGSGDTQYF. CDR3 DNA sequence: TGTGCCAGCAGCGTAGGCGGGAGCGGGGATACGCAGTATTTT.

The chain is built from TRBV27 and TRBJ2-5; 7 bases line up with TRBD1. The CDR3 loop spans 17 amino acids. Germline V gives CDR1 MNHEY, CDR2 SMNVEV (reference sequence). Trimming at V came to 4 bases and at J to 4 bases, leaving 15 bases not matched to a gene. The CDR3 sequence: CASSSQRTRGQRETQYF. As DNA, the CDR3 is TGTGCCAGCAGTTCCCAACGGACGAGGGGACAGCGAGAGACCCAGTACTTC.

Here the CDR3 DNA reads TGTGCCAGCAGCCCTTCCTGGACTAGCGCGAGCACAGATACGCAGTATTTT. Protein: CASSPSWTSASTDTQYF. The chain uses TRBV9 and TRBJ2-3; TRBD2 agrees at 9 bases. This CDR3 is 17 amino acids long. The ends lost 4 bases at V and 0 bases at J; junction bases unmatched: 9. Germline assignment: CDR1 SGDLS and CDR2 YYNGEE.

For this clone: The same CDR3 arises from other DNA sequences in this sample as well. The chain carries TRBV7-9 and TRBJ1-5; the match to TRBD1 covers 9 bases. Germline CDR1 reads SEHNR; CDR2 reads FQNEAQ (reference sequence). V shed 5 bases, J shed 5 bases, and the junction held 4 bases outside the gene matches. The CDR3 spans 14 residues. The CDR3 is CASSGGQGDQPQHF. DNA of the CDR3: TGTGCCAGCAGCGGGGGACAGGGAGATCAGCCCCAGCATTTT.

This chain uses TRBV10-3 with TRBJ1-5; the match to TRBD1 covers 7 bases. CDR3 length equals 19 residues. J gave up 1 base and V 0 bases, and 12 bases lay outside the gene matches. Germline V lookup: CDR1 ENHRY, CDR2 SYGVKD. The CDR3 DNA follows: TGTGCCATCAGTGAGTCGTTTGAGGGGGCGCTCTCGAGCAATCAGCCCCAGCATTTT. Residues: CAISESFEGALSSNQPQHF.

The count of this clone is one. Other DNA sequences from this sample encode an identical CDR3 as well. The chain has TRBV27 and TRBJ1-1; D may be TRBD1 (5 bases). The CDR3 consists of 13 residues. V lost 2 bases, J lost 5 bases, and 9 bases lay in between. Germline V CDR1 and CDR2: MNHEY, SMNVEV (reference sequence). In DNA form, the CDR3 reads TGTGCCAGCAGTTTAACGGGGCGTACTGAAGCTTTCTTT. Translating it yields CASSLTGRTEAFF.

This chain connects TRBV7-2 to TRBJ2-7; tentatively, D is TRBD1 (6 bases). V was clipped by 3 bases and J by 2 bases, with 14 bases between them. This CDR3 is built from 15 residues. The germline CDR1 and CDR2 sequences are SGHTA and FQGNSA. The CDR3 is CASSFPGTSTYEQYF. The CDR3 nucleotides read TGTGCCAGCAGCTTTCCCGGGACATCTACCTACGAGCAGTACTTC.

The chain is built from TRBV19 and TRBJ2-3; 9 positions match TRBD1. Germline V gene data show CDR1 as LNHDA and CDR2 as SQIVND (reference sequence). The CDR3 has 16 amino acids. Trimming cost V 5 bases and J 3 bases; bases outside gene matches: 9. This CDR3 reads CASSDPDRGITDTQYF. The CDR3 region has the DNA TGTGCCAGTAGTGACCCGGACAGGGGAATAACAGATACGCAGTATTTT.

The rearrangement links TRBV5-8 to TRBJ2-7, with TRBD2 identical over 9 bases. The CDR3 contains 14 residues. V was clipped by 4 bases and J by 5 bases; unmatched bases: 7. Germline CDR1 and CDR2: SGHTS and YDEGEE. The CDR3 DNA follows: TGTGCCAGCAGCCGACTAGCGGCGAGCCACGAGCAGTACTTC. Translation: CASSRLAASHEQYF.

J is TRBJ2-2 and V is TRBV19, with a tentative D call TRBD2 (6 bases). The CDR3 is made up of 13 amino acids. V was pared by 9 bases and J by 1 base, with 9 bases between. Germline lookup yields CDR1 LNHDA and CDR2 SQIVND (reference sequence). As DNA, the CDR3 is TGTGCCAGCGCGGGGCGGAACACCGGGGAGCTGTTTTTT. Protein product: CASAGRNTGELFF.

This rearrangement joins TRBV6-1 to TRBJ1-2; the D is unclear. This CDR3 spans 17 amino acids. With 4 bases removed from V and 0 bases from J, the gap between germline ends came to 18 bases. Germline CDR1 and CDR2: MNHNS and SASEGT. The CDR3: CASSGGPWMAANYGYTF. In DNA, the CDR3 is TGTGCCAGCAGTGGTGGCCCGTGGATGGCCGCTAACTATGGCTACACCTTC.

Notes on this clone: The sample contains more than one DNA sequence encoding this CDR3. The CDR3 nucleotides read TGTGCCAGCAGCGCCGGCTACAATGAGCAGTTCTTC. Its protein is CASSAGYNEQFF. The chain joins TRBV27 to TRBJ2-1; the D is unclear. Germline CDR1 is MNHEY and CDR2 is SMNVEV (reference sequence). V was cut by 6 bases and J by 3 bases, with 6 bases left in between. CDR3 size: 12 residues.

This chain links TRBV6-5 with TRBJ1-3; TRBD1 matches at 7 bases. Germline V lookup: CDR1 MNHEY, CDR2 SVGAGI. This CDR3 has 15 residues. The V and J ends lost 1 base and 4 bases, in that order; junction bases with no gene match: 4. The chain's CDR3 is CASSYFKQGGNTIYF. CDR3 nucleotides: TGTGCCAGCAGTTACTTTAAACAGGGGGGAAACACCATATATTTT.

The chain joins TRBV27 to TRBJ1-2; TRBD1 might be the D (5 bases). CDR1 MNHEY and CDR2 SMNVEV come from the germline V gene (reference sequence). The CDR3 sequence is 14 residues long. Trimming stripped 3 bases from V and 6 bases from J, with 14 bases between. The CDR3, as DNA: TGTGCCAGCAGTTTGCTCCCGGGGGGGAATGGCTACACCTTC. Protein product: CASSLLPGGNGYTF.

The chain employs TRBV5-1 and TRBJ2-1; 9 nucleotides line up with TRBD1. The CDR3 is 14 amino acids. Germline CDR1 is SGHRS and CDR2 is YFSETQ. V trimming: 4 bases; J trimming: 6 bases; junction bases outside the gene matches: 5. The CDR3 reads CASSPGQGVNEQFF. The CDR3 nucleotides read TGCGCCAGCAGCCCGGGACAGGGAGTCAATGAGCAGTTCTTC.

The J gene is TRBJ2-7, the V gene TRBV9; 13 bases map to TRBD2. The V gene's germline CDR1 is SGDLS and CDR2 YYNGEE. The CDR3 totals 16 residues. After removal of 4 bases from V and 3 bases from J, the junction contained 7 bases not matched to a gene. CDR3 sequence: CASSPRTSGGIYEQYF. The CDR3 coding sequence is TGTGCCAGCAGCCCCCGGACTAGCGGGGGAATCTACGAGCAGTACTTC.

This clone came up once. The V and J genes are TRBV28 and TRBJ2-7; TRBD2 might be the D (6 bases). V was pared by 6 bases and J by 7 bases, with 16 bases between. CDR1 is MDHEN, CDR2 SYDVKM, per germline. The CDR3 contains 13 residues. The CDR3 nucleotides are TGTGCCAGCAGGCCAGCGGGCATGGAAGAGCAGTACTTC. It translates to CASRPAGMEEQYF.

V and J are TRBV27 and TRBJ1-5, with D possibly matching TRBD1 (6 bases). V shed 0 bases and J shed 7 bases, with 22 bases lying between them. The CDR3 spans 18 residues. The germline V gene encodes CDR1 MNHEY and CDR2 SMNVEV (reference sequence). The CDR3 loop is CASSLSPGDNPSLQPQHF. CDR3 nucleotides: TGTGCCAGCAGTTTATCCCCTGGGGACAACCCCTCGCTCCAGCCCCAGCATTTT.